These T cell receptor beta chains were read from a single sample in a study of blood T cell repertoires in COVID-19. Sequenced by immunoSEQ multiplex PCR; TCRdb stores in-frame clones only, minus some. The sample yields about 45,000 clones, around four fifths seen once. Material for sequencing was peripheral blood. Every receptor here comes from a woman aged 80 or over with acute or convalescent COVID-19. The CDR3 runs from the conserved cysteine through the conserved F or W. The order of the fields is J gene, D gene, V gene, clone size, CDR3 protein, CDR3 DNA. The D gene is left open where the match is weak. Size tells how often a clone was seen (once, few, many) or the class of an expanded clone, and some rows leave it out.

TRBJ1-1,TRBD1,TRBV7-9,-,CASSGGTGLTEAFF,TGTGCCAGCAGCGGGGGGACAGGACTCACTGAAGCTTTCTTT
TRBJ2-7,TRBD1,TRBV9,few,CASSVADRRSYEQYF,TGTGCCAGCAGCGTAGCGGACAGGCGATCCTACGAGCAGTACTTC
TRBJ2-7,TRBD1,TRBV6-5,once,CASSSTGVAEQYF,TGTGCCAGCAGTTCGACAGGGGTGGCCGAGCAGTACTTC
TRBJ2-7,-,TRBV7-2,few,CASSAQGSSSYEQYF,TGTGCCAGCAGCGCTCAGGGTTCCAGCTCCTACGAGCAGTACTTC
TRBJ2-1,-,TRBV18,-,CASSPEVGQLYNEQFF,TGTGCCAGCTCACCAGAGGTAGGACAGCTCTACAATGAGCAGTTCTTC
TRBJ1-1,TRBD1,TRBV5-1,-,CASSTDRGGTEAFF,TGCGCCAGCAGCACTGACAGGGGCGGTACTGAAGCTTTCTTT
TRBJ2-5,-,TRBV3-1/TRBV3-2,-,CASSQSQETQYF,TGTGCCAGCAGTCAATCTCAAGAGACCCAGTACTTC
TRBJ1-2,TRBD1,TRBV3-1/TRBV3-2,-,CASSQDTGGLSGYTF,TGTGCCAGCAGCCAAGATACAGGGGGCTTGAGTGGCTACACCTTC
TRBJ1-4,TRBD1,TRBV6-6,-,CASKTMRTGPREKLFF,TGTGCCAGCAAAACAATGAGGACAGGGCCGCGGGAAAAACTGTTTTTT
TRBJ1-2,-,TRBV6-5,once,CASSRTPEGNGYTF,TGTGCCAGCAGCCGAACCCCGGAGGGGAATGGCTACACCTTC
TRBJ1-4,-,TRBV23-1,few,CASSHTQGNEKLFF,TGCGCCAGCAGTCACACCCAGGGGAATGAAAAACTGTTTTTT
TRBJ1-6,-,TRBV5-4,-,CASSLDSVSSYNSPLHF,TGTGCCAGCAGCTTAGACAGCGTGAGCTCCTATAATTCACCCCTCCACTTT
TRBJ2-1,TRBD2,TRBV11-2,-,CASSPQWRGWRPGNNEQFF,TGTGCCAGCAGCCCCCAGTGGCGGGGGTGGCGCCCTGGTAACAATGAGCAGTTCTTC
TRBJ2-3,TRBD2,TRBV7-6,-,CASSLVDGGATDTQYF,TGTGCCAGCAGCTTAGTCGACGGGGGGGCCACAGATACGCAGTATTTT
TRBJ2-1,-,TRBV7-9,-,CASSLTGSSYNEQFF,TGTGCCAGCAGCCTAACAGGGAGCTCCTACAATGAGCAGTTCTTC
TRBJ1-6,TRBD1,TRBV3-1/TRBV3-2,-,CASSPGTGDSPLHF,TGTGCCAGCAGCCCCGGGACAGGTGATTCACCCCTCCACTTT
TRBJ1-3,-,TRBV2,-,CASSLVGGPGNTIYF,TGTGCCAGCAGCCTTGTGGGGGGGCCTGGAAACACCATATATTTT
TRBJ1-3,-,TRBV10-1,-,CASSEYRGNTIYF,TGCGCCAGCAGTGAGTACAGAGGAAACACCATATATTTT
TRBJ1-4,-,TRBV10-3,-,CAIGNTGGNEKLFF,TGTGCCATCGGGAACACCGGGGGTAATGAAAAACTGTTTTTT
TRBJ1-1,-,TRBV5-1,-,CASRTIETGNTEAFF,TGCGCCAGCAGGACCATAGAAACGGGGAACACTGAAGCTTTCTTT
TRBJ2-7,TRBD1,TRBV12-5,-,CASGLSISPGQGVIYEQYF,TGTGCTAGTGGTTTGTCTATCTCTCCCGGACAGGGTGTAATCTACGAGCAGTACTTC
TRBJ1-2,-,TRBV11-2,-,CASSLLTGPYGYTF,TGTGCCAGCAGCTTATTGACAGGCCCCTATGGCTACACCTTC
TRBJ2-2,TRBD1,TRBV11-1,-,CASSLARGRAGELFF,TGTGCCAGCAGCTTAGCCAGGGGGCGCGCCGGGGAGCTGTTTTTT
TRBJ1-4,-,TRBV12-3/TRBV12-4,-,CASSSRINEKLFF,TGTGCCAGCAGTTCGAGGATTAATGAAAAACTGTTTTTT
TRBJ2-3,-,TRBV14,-,CASSQVVDTQYF,TGTGCCAGCAGCCAAGTCGTCGATACGCAGTATTTT
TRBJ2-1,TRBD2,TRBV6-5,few,CASSQNAGGINEQFF,TGTGCCAGCAGTCAAAATGCGGGGGGGATCAATGAGCAGTTCTTC
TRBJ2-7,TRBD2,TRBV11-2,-,CASIPLGAGGSYEQYF,TGTGCCAGCATCCCTCTCGGGGCCGGGGGGTCCTACGAGCAGTACTTC
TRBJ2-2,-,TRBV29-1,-,CSVGRVEDGELFF,TGCAGCGTTGGACGGGTAGAGGACGGGGAGCTGTTTTTT
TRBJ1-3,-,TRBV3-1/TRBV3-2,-,CASSQPQGYTIYF,TGTGCCAGCAGCCAGCCTCAGGGTTACACCATATATTTT